This T cell receptor (beta chain) is from a study of blood T cell repertoires in COVID-19. Turning to the study itself: Italy, Spain and the United States were the sources of the convalescent and acute COVID-19 samples. T cells, B-cell-depleted T cells, or PBMCs provided the cDNA or gDNA that served as material.

Trimming stripped 0 bases from V and 8 bases from J, with 14 bases between. Per the germline V gene, CDR1 is SGHRS and CDR2 is YFSETQ. This CDR3 is 15 amino acids long. Per the authors' pipeline: Reference gene primer amplification yielded estimated nucleated cell counts. TCRdb's copy holds only in-frame clones and misses some; the assay was immunoSEQ multiplex PCR. That table supplies the V and J calls and clone size; D and trimming were determined from the DNA. The table has approximately 190,000 clones, 80% seen once. The receptor's source is a man in his sixties with acute or convalescent COVID-19. The sequencing sample was made of peripheral blood. The chain uses TRBV5-1 and TRBJ1-4; D might be TRBD1 (6 bases). The CDR3 nucleotides read TGCGCCAGCAGCTTGGATGGCAGGGGAATCGAAAAACTGTTTTTT. Translation: CASSLDGRGIEKLFF.